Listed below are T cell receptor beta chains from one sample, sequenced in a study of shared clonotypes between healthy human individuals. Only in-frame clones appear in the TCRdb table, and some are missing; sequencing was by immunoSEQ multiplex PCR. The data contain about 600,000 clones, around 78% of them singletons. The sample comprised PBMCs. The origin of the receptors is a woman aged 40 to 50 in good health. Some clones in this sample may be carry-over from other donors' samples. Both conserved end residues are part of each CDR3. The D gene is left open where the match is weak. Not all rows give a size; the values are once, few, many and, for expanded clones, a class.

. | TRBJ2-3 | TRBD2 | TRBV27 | TGTGCCAGTCAGGGGATAGCGGGACCAGGCACAGATACGCAGTATTTT | CASQGIAGPGTDTQYF
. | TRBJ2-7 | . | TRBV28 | TGTGCCAGCCGTCACCCCGGGGTTGTCTACGAGCAGTACTTC | CASRHPGVVYEQYF
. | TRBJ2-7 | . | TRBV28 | TGTGCCAGCAGTTTAGGGTCGGGTACAGGCTACGAGCAGTACTTC | CASSLGSGTGYEQYF
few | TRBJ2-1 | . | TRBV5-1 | TGCGCCAGCAGCTCCCCCCAATTATTACAGATCAATGAGCAGTTCTTC | CASSSPQLLQINEQFF
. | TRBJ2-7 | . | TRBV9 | TGTGCCAGCAGCGTGGGACGGGATTCCTACGAGCAGTACTTC | CASSVGRDSYEQYF
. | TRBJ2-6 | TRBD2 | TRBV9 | TGTGCCAGCAGCGTAACGGGAGGTGGGGCCAACGTCCTGACTTTC | CASSVTGGGANVLTF
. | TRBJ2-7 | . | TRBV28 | TGTGCCAGCAGTTTATGGGGGGAGGTTAAGTCCTACGAGCAGTACTTC | CASSLWGEVKSYEQYF
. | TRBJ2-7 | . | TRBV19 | TGTGCCAGTAAAACCAGGGGAGGCGGCAACGAGCAGTACTTC | CASKTRGGGNEQYF
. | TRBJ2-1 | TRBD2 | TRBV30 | TGTGCCTGGAGTGAACTAGCGGCCTACAATGAGCAGTTCTTC | CAWSELAAYNEQFF
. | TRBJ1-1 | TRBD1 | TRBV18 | TGTGCCAGCTCACCGCAAACGGCCTATACAGGGGGCTTGAACACTGAAGCTTTCTTT | CASSPQTAYTGGLNTEAFF